Below, 21 T cell receptor beta chains from the same sample are listed, as sequenced in a study of human T cells and chemical hapten exposure. Stated time point: patch test 1, 2 weeks after DPC sensitization. The sample's treatment: therapeutic diphenylcyclopropenone sensitization with weekly scalp DPC. TCRdb redid the calling of the RACE reads with MiXCR, one entry per CDR3 protein. The profile shows about 90,000 distinct CDR3 sequences, about 11% of them singletons. Sequencing was performed on whole blood, taken in connection with sensitization to the hapten diphenylcyclopropenone (DPC). The receptors were sampled from a man in his forties with alopecia areata. Some clones in this sample may be carry-over from other donors' samples.

This clonotype was counted a few times. The CDR3 loop is CASRPASWGEAFF. The DNA of the CDR3 is TGTGCCAGCAGACCGGCGAGTTGGGGAGAAGCTTTCTTT. The chain couples TRBV28 to TRBJ1-1; D gene unclear. The CDR3 runs 13 residues. V shed 6 bases and J shed 8 bases, with 16 bases lying between them. Germline V CDR1 and CDR2: MDHEN, SYDVKM.

This clonotype was counted ten times or more. The CDR3 here is CASSEPGGLQQSPLHF. CDR3 DNA sequence: TGTGCCAGCAGTGAACCTGGCGGGCTTCAACAGTCACCCCTCCACTTT. V and J are TRBV2 and TRBJ1-6; D unresolved. In germline, CDR1 is SNHLY, CDR2 FYNNEI. The CDR3 loop spans 16 amino acids. The V and J ends lost 2 bases and 10 bases respectively, with 18 bases between them.

This clonotype was counted between two and nine times. DNA of the CDR3: TGTGCCACCAGCAGGGACTTTTGGAACGAGCAGTACTTC. Protein sequence: CATSRDFWNEQYF. The chain couples TRBV15 to TRBJ2-7; TRBD2 might be the D (5 bases). Per germline, CDR1 LNHNV and CDR2 YYDKDF (reference sequence). V was shortened by 3 bases and J by 5 bases, with 11 bases between the two germline ends. This CDR3 is built from 13 residues.

This sequence joins TRBV20-1 and TRBJ1-1; no reliable D call. Germline V CDR1 and CDR2: DFQATT, SNEGSKA (reference sequence). Trimming removed 3 bases at V and 12 bases at J, with 20 bases between. There are 13 residues in the CDR3. The CDR3 DNA follows: TGCAGTGCTAGTCCGTCCCGTACTGGGAACCCTTTCTTT. Protein: CSASPSRTGNPFF.

This clonotype was recorded many times. V usage is TRBV28 and J usage is TRBJ1-2; 8 nucleotides line up with TRBD1. Germline V gene sequence: CDR1 MDHEN, CDR2 SYDVKM. There are 14 residues in the CDR3. V lost 5 bases, J lost 8 bases, and 10 bases stayed unmatched. CDR3 nucleotides: TGTGCCAGCAGTACAGGACAGGGAATTTGGGGCTACACCTTC. Translated, it gives CASSTGQGIWGYTF.

This CDR3 is CSVLAGYEQYV. The DNA for the CDR3 is TGCAGCGTTCTGGCCGGATACGAGCAGTACGTC. V is TRBV29-1 and J is TRBJ2-7; no clear D. This CDR3 is built from 11 residues. V shed 5 bases and J shed 4 bases, with 9 bases lying between them. CDR1 is SQVTM and CDR2 is ANQGSEA in the germline V gene.

V and J are TRBV29-1 and TRBJ1-1; no definite D call. This CDR3 region has 12 residues. The V end lost 5 bases, the J end lost 2 bases, and 9 bases lay between the germline ends. Germline assignment: CDR1 SQVTM and CDR2 ANQGSEA. The CDR3 loop reads CSVRVLNTEAFF. In DNA, the CDR3 is TGCAGCGTTAGGGTCCTCAACACTGAAGCTTTCTTT.

The sample holds many counts of this clonotype. The V call is TRBV5-4, the J call TRBJ1-2; no clear D gene. The germline CDR1 and CDR2 sequences are SGHNT and YYREEE (reference sequence). V shed 4 bases and J shed 0 bases, with 4 bases lying between them. The CDR3 loop spans 12 amino acids. CDR3 DNA: TGTGCCAGCAGCGCATCTAACTATGGCTACACCTTC. Encoded protein: CASSASNYGYTF.

J is TRBJ1-4 and V is TRBV7-2; 10 bases are a match to TRBD1. With 0 bases clipped from V and 10 bases from J, the junction kept 5 bases outside the gene matches. The length of the CDR3 is 15 residues. CDR1 and CDR2 (germline): SGHTA, FQGNSA. CDR3 residues: CASSLAATGGGKLFF. The CDR3, as DNA: TGTGCCAGCAGCTTAGCTGCGACAGGGGGCGGAAAACTGTTTTTT.

This chain links TRBV10-3 with TRBJ2-3, with TRBD2 identical over 8 bases. Germline V CDR1 and CDR2: ENHRY, SYGVKD. The CDR3 sequence is 14 residues long. The V and J ends lost 6 bases and 5 bases, in that order; junction bases with no gene match: 7. CDR3 sequence reads: CAIRPQRELDTQYF. In nucleotides, the CDR3 is TGTGCCATCAGGCCCCAGCGGGAGTTAGATACGCAGTATTTT.

A few counts support this clonotype. The rearrangement uses TRBV19 and TRBJ1-2, with D perhaps TRBD1 (5 bases). This CDR3 region has 15 residues. V gave up 7 bases and J gave up 2 bases, with 17 bases separating them. In germline, CDR1 is LNHDA, CDR2 SQIVND (reference sequence). The CDR3 reads CASNRLPQGNYGYTF. CDR3 coding DNA: TGTGCCAGTAACCGATTACCCCAGGGCAACTATGGCTACACCTTC.

The chain is built from TRBV7-9 and TRBJ2-1; D unclear. CDR3 size: 11 residues. Germline V lookup: CDR1 SEHNR, CDR2 FQNEAQ (reference sequence). Deletions cut 10 bases from V and 7 bases from J, with 11 bases between. The CDR3 is CATSPRNEQFF. In nucleotides, the CDR3 is TGTGCCACATCCCCGAGAAATGAGCAGTTCTTC. The whole variable domain, filled in from reference TRBV7-9 and TRBJ2-1, reads DTGVSQNPRHKITKRGQNVTFRCDPISEHNRLYWYRQTLGQGPEFLTYFQNEAQLEKSRLLSDRFSAERPKGSFSTLEIQRTEQGDSAMYLCATSPRNEQFFGPGTRLTVL.

The rearrangement uses TRBV29-1 and TRBJ2-4; TRBD1 matches 10 bases. The CDR3 runs to 14 residues. Germline V CDR1 and CDR2: SQVTM, ANQGSEA. With V trimmed by 4 bases and J by 6 bases, 6 bases remained unmatched. The CDR3 bases are TGCAGCGTTGTACAGACAGGGGGCGGAAACATTCAGTACTTC. Translating it yields CSVVQTGGGNIQYF.

The chain recombines TRBV9 with TRBJ2-3, with unresolved D. Looked up from germline, CDR1 is SGDLS and CDR2 is YYNGEE. This CDR3 contains 14 residues. V was shortened by 0 bases and J by 0 bases, with 5 bases between the two germline ends. CDR3 sequence: CASSVAASTDTQYF. The CDR3 nucleotides read TGTGCCAGCAGCGTAGCCGCAAGCACAGATACGCAGTATTTT.

The sample holds a few counts of this clonotype. The genes are TRBV29-1 and TRBJ2-1; the D is unclear. V was clipped by 1 base and J by 3 bases, with 7 bases between them. The CDR3 sequence is 13 residues long. Germline CDR1 reads SQVTM; CDR2 reads ANQGSEA. The CDR3 DNA reads as TGCAGCGTTGAAGGACGTTTCTACAATGAGCAGTTCTTC. Its translation: CSVEGRFYNEQFF.

This clonotype was seen a few times. The chain recombines TRBV4-3 with TRBJ2-7; D possibly matches TRBD1 or TRBD2 (5 bases each). V lost 1 base to trimming and J lost 2 bases, with 12 bases between them. The CDR3 is made up of 15 amino acids. Looked up from germline, CDR1 is LGHNA and CDR2 is YSLEER. The CDR3 region is CASSQAHGAPYEQYV. CDR3 nucleotides: TGCGCCAGCAGCCAAGCCCACGGGGCCCCCTACGAGCAGTACGTC.

This chain links TRBV6-2 or TRBV6-3 with TRBJ2-5, with unresolved D. The CDR3 is made up of 15 amino acids. With 5 bases removed from V and 5 bases from J, the gap between germline ends came to 18 bases. Germline V gene lookup returns CDR1 MNHEY and CDR2 SVGEGT. The CDR3 loop is CASSRDDSWAETQYF. CDR3 sequence (DNA): TGTGCCAGCAGTCGAGACGACTCCTGGGCCGAGACCCAGTACTTC.

This clonotype has more than one count but fewer than ten. J is TRBJ1-2 and V is TRBV11-2; 9 bases agree with TRBD1. The germline V gene has CDR1 SGHAT and CDR2 FQNNGV. With 4 bases clipped from V and 6 bases from J, the junction kept 9 bases outside the gene matches. The CDR3 runs 15 residues. The CDR3 loop is CASSSTGGGSNGYTF. The CDR3 region has the DNA TGTGCCAGCAGCTCGACAGGGGGTGGCTCTAATGGCTACACCTTC.

This clonotype was seen a handful of times. The chain combines TRBV5-6 with TRBJ1-1; tentatively, D is TRBD1 (6 bases). Looked up from germline, CDR1 is SGHDT and CDR2 is YYEEEE. Between the trimmed V and J ends, which lost 5 bases and 4 bases, there was a span of 9 bases. The length of the CDR3 is 12 residues. CDR3 amino acids: CASRWGATEAFF. As DNA, the CDR3 is TGTGCCAGCAGGTGGGGGGCCACTGAAGCTTTCTTT.

As to this clonotype: Given the absence of the conserved phenylalanine or tryptophan at the CDR3 end, a read error is likely. The chain uses TRBV7-2 and TRBJ2-3, with 11 bases that match TRBD2. V trimming: 5 bases; J trimming: 3 bases; junction bases outside the gene matches: 13. Germline CDR1 SGHTA, CDR2 FQGNSA. This CDR3 has 18 residues. The CDR3, as DNA: TGTACCAGCAGCCGGATTTTAGCGGGAGGGCCCGGGACAGATACGCAGTATCTT. It translates to CTSSRILAGGPGTDTQYL.

The chain joins TRBV15 to TRBJ2-1; 11 bases agree with TRBD2. The trim removed 5 bases at V and 3 bases at J, leaving 6 bases unmatched. CDR1 and CDR2 (germline): LNHNV, YYDKDF (reference sequence). The CDR3 spans 16 residues. This CDR3 is CATSLAGGSVYNEQFF. The CDR3 DNA sequence: TGTGCCACCAGCCTAGCGGGAGGATCCGTCTACAATGAGCAGTTCTTC.